This T cell receptor beta chain is drawn from a study of cytomegalovirus exposure and HLA in healthy donors (dated by TCRdb to about 2017). Background on the whole study: An earlier analysis of several hundred of the donors reported about 250 Gb of sequence data and more than 90 million unique TCR beta sequences from 150 million to 200 million T cells. An early release covering about 600 HLA-typed donors comprised about 310 gigabases of sequencing data and approximately 85 million unique TCR sequences. Of the approximately 400 genotyped donors, over 80% were placed in the genetic ancestry cluster associated with self-reported Caucasian donors. The aim of the study was to test whether cataloging public T cell receptors could identify signatures of past pathogen exposure. The T cell repertoires of 550 to 850 subjects were profiled by immunosequencing and related to cytomegalovirus serostatus. A separate validation cohort of some 130 different subjects was used in addition to the approximately 610-subject first cohort. The study combined high-throughput TCR immunosequencing, statistical association of individual TCRs with disease status, and machine learning to predict cytomegalovirus infection status. A later analysis re-analyzed previously published TCR beta repertoires from 650 to 800 donors and added high-resolution HLA genotyping to study TCR occurrence patterns. In the later analysis, no new phenotypic data were used to find candidate immune exposures; instead, reliance was placed on TCR beta sequences and their occurrence across donors. To decide whether each TCR beta V gene segment behaved as functional or pseudogenic, an earlier analysis of several hundred of the donors relied on high-throughput TCR beta sequencing. Alongside the repertoire data, information on donor age, sex, ethnicity and CMV serostatus was compiled. A later genetic analysis used genome-wide SNP genotypes for about 60% of the roughly 700 donors, treating that subset as a discovery cohort. Every repertoire in the discovery cohort had been generated on one and the same sequencing platform. Both class I and class II loci were covered by HLA typing, at four-digit resolution. Typing coverage varied by locus: about 629-640 donors for A, B, C, DRB1 and DQB1; 500 to 550 for DQA1; over 600 for DPA1; some 470 for DPB1. Roughly 5 DR-DQ haplotypes were handled as single units for association and clustering because linkage in the cohort was strong. Across around 400 genotyped donors of the cohort, an average of about 240,000 unique TCR beta nucleotide sequences per donor were sequenced, and approximately 17% of those sequences were non-productive. What the authors observed across the whole study: In a later analysis, HLA-associated TCR beta chains were found to be more clonally expanded and to have lower generation probabilities than equally common non-associated chains. A later analysis found that most CMV-associated TCR beta chains appeared HLA-restricted, with HLA associations seemingly driven largely by CMV exposure. Because HLA typing was missing for some donors at each locus, association tests included only the typed subset. When HLA alleles, especially DR and DQ, strongly co-occurred, attributing TCR associations to individual alleles was difficult. Correlated functional status among segregating V segments might be attributable to linkage disequilibrium, but an unknown experimental factor could not be ruled out. A later analysis found that TCR association rates varied across HLA loci, with DRB1 alleles showing the most associated TCRs and HLA-C alleles the fewest. Roughly uniform sequencing depth across donors was assumed in presence/absence analyses, although this assumption may not hold. The 87-base-pair reads could not distinguish some IMGT-functional V segments, including TRBV6-2 and TRBV6-3, so those segments were excluded. The classifier was reported to diagnose cytomegalovirus status with high specificity and sensitivity in both the original and validation cohorts. While some public TCRs were present in many individuals, most TCR sequences turned up only very rarely across donors. A few of the identified cytomegalovirus-associated TCR beta chains were confirmed in vitro to be specific for cytomegalovirus antigens. The authors suggested that the approach could potentially be extended to other disease states and immunological phenotypes. According to a later genetic analysis, donors in an Asian-associated ancestry cluster had fewer N-insertions in productive TCRs than the approximately 630-donor mean. According to a later analysis, parvovirus B19, influenza, CMV and Epstein-Barr virus appeared linked to several top co-occurrence clusters. A cluster of highly shared sequence variants was judged likely to be a technical artifact of the sequencing pipeline. Because counts were too low, under 20 rarely observed V segments, including chromosome 9 orphons, were left out of the earlier analysis of some 640 of the donors. Specific HLA alleles were associated with more than 15,000 TCR beta sequences at a false discovery rate of 0.05 in a later analysis. An earlier analysis of around 540 of the donors showed that most TCR beta V segments appeared in productive rearrangements either about 87% or about 30% of the time, which broadly matched IMGT annotations. A total of 164 TCR beta chains were listed by the study as associated with cytomegalovirus. For the cohort, immune exposure information was limited to CMV serostatus. In this cohort, only TCR beta chains were sequenced, and detectable features were limited by the absence of alpha or paired-chain data. A further reported finding was that TCR beta sequences accurately predicted the HLA-A and HLA-B alleles for most subjects in the first cohort. An association between a missense DCLRE1C variant and V-gene and J-gene trimming of TCR beta chains was found in a later genetic analysis and replicated in an independent cohort.

The library was prepared using the immunoSEQ multiplex PCR assay. A mixture of 60 forward primers for TCR Vbeta segments and 13 reverse primers for TCR Jbeta segments was used in the multiplex PCR. The CDR3 region of rearranged TCR beta genes was amplified from genomic DNA by a multiplex PCR assay. Amplified TCR beta libraries were sequenced as 87-base-pair reads on the Illumina HiSeq System. Turning to the authors' computational methods: A later analysis tallied 75 million to 85 million unique TCR beta chains across the roughly 610 repertoires, and around 12 million of those chains were shared by two or more donors. To remove PCR and sequencing errors, raw reads were error-corrected and collapsed into unique sequences using a nearest-neighbor algorithm that merged closely related sequences. V, D and J gene segments were assigned by aligning CDR3 sequences to IMGT reference sequences. For a sequence to be retained, a match of at least six nucleotides was required to both a V gene segment and a J gene segment. Rearrangements were classified as productive when the CDR3 lacked stop codons and remained in frame with V and J, and all other rearrangements were classified as non-productive. CDR3 was defined according to IMGT convention as the region running from the second conserved V-encoded cysteine to the conserved J-encoded phenylalanine. The earlier analysis of approximately 590 of the donors excluded any sequence lacking an unambiguous match to a single V gene segment. An earlier analysis of 550 to 650 of the donors classified V segments as functional when productive rearrangements were above 56.7% and as segregating when the standard deviation between donors was above 5%. A statistical classification framework was developed to diagnose cytomegalovirus status using the catalog of TCR beta chain sequences. In a later analysis, V and J genes were assigned by comparing TCR nucleotide sequences against IMGT/GENE-DB human TR gene sequences. The TCRdist pipeline was used in a later analysis to assign CDR3 sequences and most-parsimonious VDJ recombination scenarios. In a later analysis, every TCR beta chain was defined by the combination of its CDR3 amino acid sequence and its V-gene family, and reads without a unique V-gene family were dropped. To address suspected cross-contamination and a sequencing artifact, a later analysis removed a few hundred highly shared, low-generation-probability nucleotide sequences. In a later analysis, a clonal expansion index for each public chain was calculated from normalized within-repertoire ranks of inferred template counts. A later analysis computed generation probabilities with a VDJ recombination model fitted to out-of-frame rearrangements, and checked the results against IGoR. In a later analysis, TCR-TCR, TCR-HLA and TCR-CMV co-occurrence was scored with hypergeometric tests, and a repertoire-size bias correction was applied to TCR pairs. To estimate false discovery rates, a later analysis permuted the HLA or CMV assignments 20 times. A later analysis grouped co-occurring TCRs with DBSCAN, adding TCRdist sequence similarity when clustering within HLA-allele-positive subsets. Repertoires with fewer than 30,000 or more than 120,000 public chains, plus five repertoires with anomalous nucleotide sharing, were excluded from co-occurrence clustering. TCRdb limited this immuneACCESS table to in-frame rearrangements with V and J called. A share of clones is missing; checked studies link under half to unresolved V genes, and the rest is unexplained. For V, J and clone size, that table is used; D and trimming come from the DNA. The sample profile shows 150,000 to 200,000 clones; about 80% of them were found once. The ten largest clones add up to around 1% of the sample.

The cohort comprised 666 healthy bone marrow donors. All cohort members were sampled while nominally healthy, although unrecorded immune exposures were likely present. The donor tested CMV seronegative, placing the donor among the 350 to 400 seronegative members of the cohort. Every donor gave a peripheral blood sample, and the peripheral blood mononuclear cells from that sample were used for TCR beta sequencing. The Qiagen DNeasy Blood Extraction Kit was used to extract genomic DNA from the blood cell samples. On this clone itself: Its antigen target is currently unknown. Per-base qualities were not stored, and no clone one base away is much larger.

CDR1 MNHGY and CDR2 SAAAGT are derived from the germline V gene. Including the terminal cysteine and phenylalanine, the CDR3 comprises 15 residues. CDR3 DNA only is kept here, 45 bases in frame from base 1. The trim is 9 bases for V and 2 bases for J, with a gap of 20 bases between the germline ends. Material for sequencing was PBMCs. The receptor was derived from a woman in her thirties or forties in good health and CMV-seronegative. The V gene is TRBV6-8 and the J gene is TRBJ2-7; TRBD1 might be the D gene, on 5 matching bases. The sequenced DNA is TGTGCCAGGCGACCGGGCACAGGATATACCTACGAGCAGTACTTC. Its product reads: CARRPGTGYTYEQYF.